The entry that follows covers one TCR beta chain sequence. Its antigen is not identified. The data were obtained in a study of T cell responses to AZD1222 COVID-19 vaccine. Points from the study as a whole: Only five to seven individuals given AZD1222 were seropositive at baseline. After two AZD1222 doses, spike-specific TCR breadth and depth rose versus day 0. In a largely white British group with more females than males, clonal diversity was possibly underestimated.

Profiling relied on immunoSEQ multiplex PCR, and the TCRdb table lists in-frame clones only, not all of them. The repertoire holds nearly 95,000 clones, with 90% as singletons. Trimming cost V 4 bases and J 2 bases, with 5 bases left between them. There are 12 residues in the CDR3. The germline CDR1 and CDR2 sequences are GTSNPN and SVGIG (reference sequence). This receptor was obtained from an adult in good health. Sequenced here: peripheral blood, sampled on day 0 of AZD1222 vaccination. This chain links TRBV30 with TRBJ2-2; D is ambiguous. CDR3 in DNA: TGTGCCTGGACTCCTAACACCGGGGAGCTGTTTTTT. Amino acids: CAWTPNTGELFF. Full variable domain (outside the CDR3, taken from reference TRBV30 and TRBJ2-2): SQTIHQWPATLVQPVGSPLSLECTVEGTSNPNLYWYRQAAGRGLQLLFYSVGIGQISSEVPQNLSASRPQDRQFILSSKKLLLSDSGFYLCAWTPNTGELFFGEGSRLTVL.